The source of this T cell receptor (beta chain) is a study of T cell responses to AZD1222 COVID-19 vaccine. Trimming took 0 bases from V and 7 from J, leaving 7 bases between them. This CDR3 region has 14 residues. The germline V gene has CDR1 LGHNA and CDR2 YSLEER. The assay was immunoSEQ multiplex PCR, and TCRdb's table has in-frame clones only and misses some. The repertoire includes fewer than 35,000 clones, approximately 93% of them detected once, and around 45% sits in the top ten. The sequence was obtained from an adult in good health. The chain links TRBV4-3 to TRBJ1-6; TRBD1 might be the D (5 bases). The input for sequencing was peripheral blood, taken on day 0 of AZD1222 vaccination. CDR3 amino acids: CASSQDGGNSPLHF. The CDR3 DNA reads TGCGCCAGCAGCCAAGATGGGGGGAATTCACCCCTCCACTTT.